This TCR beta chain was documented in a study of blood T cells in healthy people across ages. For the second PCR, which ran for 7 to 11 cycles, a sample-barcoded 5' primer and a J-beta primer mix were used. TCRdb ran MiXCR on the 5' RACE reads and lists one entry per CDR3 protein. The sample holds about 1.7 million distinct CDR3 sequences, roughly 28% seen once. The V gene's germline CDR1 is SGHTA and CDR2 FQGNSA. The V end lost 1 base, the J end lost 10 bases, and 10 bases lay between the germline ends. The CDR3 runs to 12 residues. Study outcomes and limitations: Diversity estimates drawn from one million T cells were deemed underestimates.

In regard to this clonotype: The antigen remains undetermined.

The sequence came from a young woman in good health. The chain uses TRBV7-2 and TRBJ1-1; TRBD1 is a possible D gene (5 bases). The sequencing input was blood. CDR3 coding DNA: TGTGCCAGCAGCTTAGGCTGGAGGGGAGCTTTCTTT. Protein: CASSLGWRGAFF.